This T cell receptor (beta chain) originates from a study of T-cell reconstitution after alpha-beta-depleted transplantation in children. The study, taken as a whole, reports: At day 60, the high TCRbeta diversity found in some patients originated from recipient T cells and thymic progenitors that had survived. Reportedly, alpha-beta T cells present about two months post-transplant originated from several hundred expanded clones of graft origin. Counts and diversity of T cells one year after transplant came mostly from newly produced T cells.

Unique molecular identifiers were used in preparing the TCRbeta library. TCRdb processed the PCR reads anew with MiXCR; each CDR3 protein has one entry. The sample shows hundreds of thousands of distinct CDR3 sequences, under 20% of them seen only once. This clonotype occurred a few times. What it recognizes is unknown. V was shortened by 7 bases and J by 2 bases, with 9 bases between the two germline ends. Per germline, CDR1 SNHLY and CDR2 FYNNEI. The CDR3 runs 12 residues. The receptor was isolated from a male patient aged 10 to 17 who had a stem cell transplant for acute lymphoblastic leukemia, so the T cells may come from the graft donor. The chain uses TRBV2 and TRBJ2-7, with D possibly being TRBD1 (5 bases). The sample here was PBMCs, mostly from graft donor cells, taken 360 days after TCRalphabeta/CD19-depleted stem cell transplant. The CDR3 coding sequence is TGTGCCAGCATGGCAGGGACCTACGAGCAGTACTTC. Protein: CASMAGTYEQYF.